This TCR beta chain was recovered during a study of blood T cell repertoires in COVID-19. Overall study: PBMCs, B-cell-depleted T cells, or T cells provided the cDNA or gDNA that made up the material.

Study processing details: Reference gene primer amplification in the assay estimated nucleated cell counts. Some clones are missing from TCRdb's copy, which holds only in-frame ones; the method was immunoSEQ multiplex PCR. That table supplies the V and J calls and clone size; D and trimming were determined from the DNA. The sample lists 300,000 to 350,000 clones; roughly 88% were seen once. Self-reported history from a screening survey and questionnaire set each donor's cohort. The sequence was collected from a man aged 25 to 45 who had recovered from COVID-19. Sample: PBMCs or T cells enriched from blood (not recorded which).

DNA for the CDR3: TGTGCCAGCAGCTTAATCCGGGGCAATGAGCAGTTCTTC. This codes for CASSLIRGNEQFF. The chain joins TRBV11-2 to TRBJ2-1; tentatively, D is TRBD2 (5 bases). Trimming removed 2 bases at V and 6 bases at J, with 8 bases between. CDR3 length: 13 residues. The V gene's germline CDR1 is SGHAT and CDR2 FQNNGV.